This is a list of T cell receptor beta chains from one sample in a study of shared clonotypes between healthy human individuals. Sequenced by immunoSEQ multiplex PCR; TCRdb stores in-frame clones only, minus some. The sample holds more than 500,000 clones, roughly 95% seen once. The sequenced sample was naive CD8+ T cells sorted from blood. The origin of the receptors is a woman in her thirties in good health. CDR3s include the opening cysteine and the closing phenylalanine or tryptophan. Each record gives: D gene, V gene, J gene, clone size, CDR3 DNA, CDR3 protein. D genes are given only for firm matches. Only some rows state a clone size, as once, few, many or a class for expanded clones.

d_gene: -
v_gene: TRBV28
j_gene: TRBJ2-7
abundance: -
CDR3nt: TGTGCCAGCAGTAAAGCTTCTGGCCCTTTCGTTTGCGAGCAGTACTTC
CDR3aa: CASSKASGPFVCEQYF

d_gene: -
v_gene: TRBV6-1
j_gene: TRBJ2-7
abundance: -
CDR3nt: TGTGCCAGCAGGGAAGTACTCTACGAGCAGTACTTC
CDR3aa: CASREVLYEQYF

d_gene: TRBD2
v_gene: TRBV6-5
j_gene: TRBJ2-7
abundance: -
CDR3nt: TGTGCCAGCAGTTACACCCAACTAGCGGGAGGCGAGCAGTACTTC
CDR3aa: CASSYTQLAGGEQYF

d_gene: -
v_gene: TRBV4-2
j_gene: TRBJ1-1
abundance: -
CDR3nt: TGTGCCAGCAGCCAACCATACTCGGTAGACGACACTGAAGCTTTCTTT
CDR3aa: CASSQPYSVDDTEAFF

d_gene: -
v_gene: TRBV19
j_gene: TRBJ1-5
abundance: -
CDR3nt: TGTGCCAGTAGGGCGGGGATCAATCAGCCCCAGCATTTT
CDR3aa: CASRAGINQPQHF

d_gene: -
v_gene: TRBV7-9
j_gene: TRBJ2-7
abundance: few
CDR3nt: TGTGCCAGCAGCGACCAAACCTACGAGCAGTACTTC
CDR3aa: CASSDQTYEQYF

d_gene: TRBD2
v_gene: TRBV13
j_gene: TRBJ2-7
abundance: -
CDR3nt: TGTGCCAGCAGCAACCATCCCTCAGCGGGAACCTACGAGCAGTACTTC
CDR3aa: CASSNHPSAGTYEQYF

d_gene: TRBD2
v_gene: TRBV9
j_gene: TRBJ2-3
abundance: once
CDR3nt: TGTGCCAGCAGCGTAACTAGCGGGATAACAGATACGCAGTATTTT
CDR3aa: CASSVTSGITDTQYF

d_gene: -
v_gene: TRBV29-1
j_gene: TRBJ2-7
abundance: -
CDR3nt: TGCAGCGTTGAAGAGCGCCGGAACTACGAGCAGTACTTC
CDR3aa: CSVEERRNYEQYF

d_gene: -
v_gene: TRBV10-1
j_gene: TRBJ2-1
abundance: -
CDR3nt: TGCGCCAGCAGTGCCTCGACTGGGTCCTACAATGAGCAGTTCTTC
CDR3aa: CASSASTGSYNEQFF

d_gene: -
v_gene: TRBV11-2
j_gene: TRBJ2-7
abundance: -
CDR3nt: TGTGCCAGCAGCTTAGCGGTCGGCGGACGATACTCCTACGAGCAGTACTTC
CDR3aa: CASSLAVGGRYSYEQYF

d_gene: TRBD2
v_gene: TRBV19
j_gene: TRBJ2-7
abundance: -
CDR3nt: TGTGCCAGTAGTATATTTAGCGGGGGAATCTCCTACGAGCAGTACTTC
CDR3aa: CASSIFSGGISYEQYF

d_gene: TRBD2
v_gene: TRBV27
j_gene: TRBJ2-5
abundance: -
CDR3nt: TGTGCCAGCAGTTCCCTCCGGACTAGCGGGAGTAAAGAGACCCAGTACTTC
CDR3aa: CASSSLRTSGSKETQYF

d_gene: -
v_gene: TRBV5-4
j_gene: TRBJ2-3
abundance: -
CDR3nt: TGTGCCAGCAGCTTGGCCGTAGACAGTGGCACAGATACGCAGTATTTT
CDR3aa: CASSLAVDSGTDTQYF

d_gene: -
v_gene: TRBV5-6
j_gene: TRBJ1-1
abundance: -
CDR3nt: TGTGCCAGCAGCTTGGTAGTGAACACTGAAGCTTTCTTT
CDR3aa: CASSLVVNTEAFF

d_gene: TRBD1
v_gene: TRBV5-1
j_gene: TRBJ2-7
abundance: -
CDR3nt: TGCGCCAGCAGCTGGACCGGGACAGGGAACGAGCAGTACTTC
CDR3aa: CASSWTGTGNEQYF

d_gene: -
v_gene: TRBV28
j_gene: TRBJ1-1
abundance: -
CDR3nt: TGTGCCAGCAGATTGCACGGAGGAGTTGAAGCTTTCTTT
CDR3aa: CASRLHGGVEAFF

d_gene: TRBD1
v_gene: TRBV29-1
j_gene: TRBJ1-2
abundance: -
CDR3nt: TGCAGCGCCGGACAGGGGTTGGACTATGGCTACACCTTC
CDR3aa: CSAGQGLDYGYTF

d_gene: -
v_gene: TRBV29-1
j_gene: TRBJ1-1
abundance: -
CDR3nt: TGCAGCGTTGCACAGGGCCCCGAAGCTTTCTTT
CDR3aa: CSVAQGPEAFF

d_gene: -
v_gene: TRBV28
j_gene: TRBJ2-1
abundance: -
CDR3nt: TGTGCCAGCAGCTACACGGGGCAGAGATACAATGAGCAGTTCTTC
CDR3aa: CASSYTGQRYNEQFF

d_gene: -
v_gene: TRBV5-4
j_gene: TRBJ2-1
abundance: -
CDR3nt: TGTGCCAGCAGCCTTAGTGCCAATGAGCAGTTCTTC
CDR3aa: CASSLSANEQFF

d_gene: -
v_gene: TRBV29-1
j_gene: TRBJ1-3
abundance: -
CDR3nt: TGCAGCGTCCCAGGGAACTCTGGAAACACCATATATTTT
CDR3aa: CSVPGNSGNTIYF

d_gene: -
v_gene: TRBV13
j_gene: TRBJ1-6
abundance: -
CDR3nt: TGTGCCAGCAGCTTAGGCAAATTCTCACCCCTCCACTTT
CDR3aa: CASSLGKFSPLHF

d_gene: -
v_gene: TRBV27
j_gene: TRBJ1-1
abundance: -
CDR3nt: TGTGCCAGCAGAAGACAGACGAACACTGAAGCTTTCTTT
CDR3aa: CASRRQTNTEAFF

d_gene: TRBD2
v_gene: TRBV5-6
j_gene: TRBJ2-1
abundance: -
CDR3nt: TGTGCCAGCAGCTCAGGACTAGCATGGAATGAGCAGTTCTTC
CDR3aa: CASSSGLAWNEQFF

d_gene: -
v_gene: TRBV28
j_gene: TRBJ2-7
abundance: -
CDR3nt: TGTGCCAGCAGTACACACTCGAAGGGCTACGAGCAGTACTTC
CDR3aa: CASSTHSKGYEQYF

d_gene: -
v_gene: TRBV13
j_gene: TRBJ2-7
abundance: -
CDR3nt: TGTGCCAGCAGCCTTAGCGGTTTCGAGCAGTACTTC
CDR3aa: CASSLSGFEQYF

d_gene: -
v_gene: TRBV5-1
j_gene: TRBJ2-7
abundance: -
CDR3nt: TGCGCCAGCAGCTTGTGGGGTCCCCACGAGCAGTACTTC
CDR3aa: CASSLWGPHEQYF

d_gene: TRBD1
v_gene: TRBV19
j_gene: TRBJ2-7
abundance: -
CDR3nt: TGTGCCAGCCAAGGACAGGGCCCCTACGAGCAGTACTTC
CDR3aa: CASQGQGPYEQYF

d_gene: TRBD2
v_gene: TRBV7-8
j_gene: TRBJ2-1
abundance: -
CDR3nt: TGTGCCTCCCGAGGGAGGGTAGGTATAAATGAGCAGTTCTTC
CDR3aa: CASRGRVGINEQFF

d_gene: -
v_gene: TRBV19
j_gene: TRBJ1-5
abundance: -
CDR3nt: TGTGCCAGTATACCAAGGGGGTCGGTCCGGCCCCAGCATTTT
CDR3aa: CASIPRGSVRPQHF

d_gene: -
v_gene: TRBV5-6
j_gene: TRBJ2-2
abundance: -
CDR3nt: TGTGCCAGCAGCTGGGGTGGGGCCGGGGAGCTGTTTTTT
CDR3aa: CASSWGGAGELFF

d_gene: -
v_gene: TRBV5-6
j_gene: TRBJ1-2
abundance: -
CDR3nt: TGTGCCAGCAGCTTGGCAACAGGGACCAACTATGGCTACACCTTC
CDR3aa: CASSLATGTNYGYTF

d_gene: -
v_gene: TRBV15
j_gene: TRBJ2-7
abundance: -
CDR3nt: TGTGCCACCAGCAGAGACCGGGGGTACGAGCAGTACTTC
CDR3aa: CATSRDRGYEQYF

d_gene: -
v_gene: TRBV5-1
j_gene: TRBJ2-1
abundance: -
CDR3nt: TGCGCCAGCAGCTTGGAACCTAGCGAGAGGAATGAGCAGTTCTTC
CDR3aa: CASSLEPSERNEQFF

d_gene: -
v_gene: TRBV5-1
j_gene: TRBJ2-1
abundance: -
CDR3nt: TGCGCCAGCAGCTTGTGGTTGGAGGCCGGCAATGAGCAGTTCTTC
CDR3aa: CASSLWLEAGNEQFF

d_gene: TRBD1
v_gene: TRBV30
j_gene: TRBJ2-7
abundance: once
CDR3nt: TGTGCCTGGAGCCCCGGACAGGACGAGCAGTACTTC
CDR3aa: CAWSPGQDEQYF

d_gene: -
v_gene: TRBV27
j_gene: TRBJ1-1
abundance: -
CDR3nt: TGTGCCAGCAGTTTATCGGGTGGGACGCACACTGAAGCTTTCTTT
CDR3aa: CASSLSGGTHTEAFF

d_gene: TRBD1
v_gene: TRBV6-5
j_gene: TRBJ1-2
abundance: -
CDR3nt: TGTGCCAGCAGTTATGGTAGGGGGCTTGGCTACACCTTC
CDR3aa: CASSYGRGLGYTF

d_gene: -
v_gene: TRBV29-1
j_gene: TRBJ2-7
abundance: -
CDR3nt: TGCAGCGCTAGGGGGGGCTACTACGAGCAGTACTTC
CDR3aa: CSARGGYYEQYF

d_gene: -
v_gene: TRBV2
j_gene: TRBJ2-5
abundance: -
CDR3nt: TGTGCCAGCAGTGAAGCGCTTCGCTCTCAAGGGTGGGACCGGGAGACCCAGTACTTC
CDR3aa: CASSEALRSQGWDRETQYF

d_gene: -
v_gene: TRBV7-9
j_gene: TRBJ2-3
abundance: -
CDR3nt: TGTGCCAGCAGCTTAGGAAAAGGGGGTGTTTCGGATACGCAGTATTTT
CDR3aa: CASSLGKGGVSDTQYF

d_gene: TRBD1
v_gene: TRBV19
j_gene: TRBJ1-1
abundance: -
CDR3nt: TGTGCCAGTAGTATACCAGGGGGGGTCACTGAAGCTTTCTTT
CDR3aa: CASSIPGGVTEAFF

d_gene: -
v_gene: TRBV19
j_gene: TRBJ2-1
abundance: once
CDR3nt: TGTGCCAGTGAAGCGGTCTATAAGGGCTCCTACAATGAGCAGTTCTTC
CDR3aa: CASEAVYKGSYNEQFF

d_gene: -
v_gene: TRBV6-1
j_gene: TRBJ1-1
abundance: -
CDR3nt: TGTGCCAGCAACCTCGGTAGGCGGGCTTTCTTT
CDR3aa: CASNLGRRAFF

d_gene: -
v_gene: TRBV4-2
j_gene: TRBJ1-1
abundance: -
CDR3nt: TGTGCCAGCAGCTTGGAAGCTGAAGCTTTCTTT
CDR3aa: CASSLEAEAFF

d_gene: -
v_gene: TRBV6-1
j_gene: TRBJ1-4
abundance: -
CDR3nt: TGTGCCAGCAGTGAAGTTGGGGAAAAACTGTTTTTT
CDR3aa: CASSEVGEKLFF

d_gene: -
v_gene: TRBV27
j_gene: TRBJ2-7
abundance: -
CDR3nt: TGTGCCAGCAGTGCAACCGGGACATCCTACGAGCAGTACTTC
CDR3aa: CASSATGTSYEQYF

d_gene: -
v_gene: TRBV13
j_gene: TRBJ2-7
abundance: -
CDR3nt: TGTGCCAGCAGCTTAGGGCGGGGACCCGAGCAGTACTTC
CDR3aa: CASSLGRGPEQYF

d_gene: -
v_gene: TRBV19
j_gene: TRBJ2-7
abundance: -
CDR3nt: TGTGCCAGTAGTATCTCCCAGAGGTACGAGCAGTACTTC
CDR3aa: CASSISQRYEQYF

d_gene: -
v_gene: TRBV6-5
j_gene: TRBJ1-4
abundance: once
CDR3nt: TGTGCCAGCAGAGGGGGGGCAGATGAAAAACTGTTTTTT
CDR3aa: CASRGGADEKLFF

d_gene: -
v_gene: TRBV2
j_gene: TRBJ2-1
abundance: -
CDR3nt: TGTGCCAGCAGTCTGGGTGTGGGTCGGGATGAGCAGTTCTTC
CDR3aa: CASSLGVGRDEQFF

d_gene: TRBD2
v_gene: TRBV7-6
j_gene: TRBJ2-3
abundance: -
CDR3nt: TGTGCCAGCAGTGGGCAGGGAGGGACAGATACGCAGTATTTT
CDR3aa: CASSGQGGTDTQYF

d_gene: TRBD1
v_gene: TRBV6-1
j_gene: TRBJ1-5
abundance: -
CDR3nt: TGTGCCAGCAGTGCGAGACAGGGGCGGAATCAGCCCCAGCATTTT
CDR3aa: CASSARQGRNQPQHF